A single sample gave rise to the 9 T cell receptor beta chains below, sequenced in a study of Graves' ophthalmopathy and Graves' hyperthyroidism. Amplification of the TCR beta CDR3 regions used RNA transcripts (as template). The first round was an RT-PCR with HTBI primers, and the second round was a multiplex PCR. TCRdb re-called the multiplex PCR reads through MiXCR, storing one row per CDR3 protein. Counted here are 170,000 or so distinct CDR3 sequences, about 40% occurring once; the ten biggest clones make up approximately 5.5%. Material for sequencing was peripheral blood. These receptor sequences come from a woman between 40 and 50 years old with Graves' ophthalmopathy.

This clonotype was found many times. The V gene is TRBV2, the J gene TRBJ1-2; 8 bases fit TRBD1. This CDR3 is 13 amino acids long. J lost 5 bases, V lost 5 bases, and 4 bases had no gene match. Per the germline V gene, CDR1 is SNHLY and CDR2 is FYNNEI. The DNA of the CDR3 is TGTGCCAGCAGTCCGGGACAGGCTTATGGCTACACCTTC. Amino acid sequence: CASSPGQAYGYTF.

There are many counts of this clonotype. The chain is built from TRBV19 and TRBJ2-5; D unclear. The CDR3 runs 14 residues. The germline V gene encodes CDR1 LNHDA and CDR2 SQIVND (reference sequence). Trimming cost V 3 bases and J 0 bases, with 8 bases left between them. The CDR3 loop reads CASSINDYQETQYF. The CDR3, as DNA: TGTGCCAGTAGTATTAACGACTACCAAGAGACCCAGTACTTC.

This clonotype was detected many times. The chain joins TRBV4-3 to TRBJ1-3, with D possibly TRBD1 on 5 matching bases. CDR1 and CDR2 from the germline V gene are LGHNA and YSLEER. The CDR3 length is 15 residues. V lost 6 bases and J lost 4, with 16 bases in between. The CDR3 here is CASSHLAGSGNTIYF. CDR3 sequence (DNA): TGCGCCAGCAGTCACCTCGCAGGGTCCGGAAACACCATATATTTT.

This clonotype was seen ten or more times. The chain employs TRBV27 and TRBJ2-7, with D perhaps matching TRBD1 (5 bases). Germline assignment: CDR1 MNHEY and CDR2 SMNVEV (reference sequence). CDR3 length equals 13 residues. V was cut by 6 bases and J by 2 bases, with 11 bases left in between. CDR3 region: CASSPRVAYEQYF. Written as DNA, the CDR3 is TGTGCCAGCAGCCCCAGGGTAGCCTACGAGCAGTACTTC.

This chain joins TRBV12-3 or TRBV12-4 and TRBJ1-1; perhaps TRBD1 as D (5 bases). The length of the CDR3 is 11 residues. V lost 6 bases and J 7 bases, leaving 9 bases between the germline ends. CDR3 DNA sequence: TGTGCCAGCAGCCTGACAGATGAAGCTTTCTTT. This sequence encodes CASSLTDEAFF.

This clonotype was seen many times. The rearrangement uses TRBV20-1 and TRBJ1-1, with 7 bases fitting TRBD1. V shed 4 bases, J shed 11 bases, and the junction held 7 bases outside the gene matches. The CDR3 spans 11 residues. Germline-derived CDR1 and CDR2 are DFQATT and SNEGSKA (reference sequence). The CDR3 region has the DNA TGCAGTGCTAAGAGGGACAGCTTGGCTTTCTTT. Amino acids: CSAKRDSLAFF.

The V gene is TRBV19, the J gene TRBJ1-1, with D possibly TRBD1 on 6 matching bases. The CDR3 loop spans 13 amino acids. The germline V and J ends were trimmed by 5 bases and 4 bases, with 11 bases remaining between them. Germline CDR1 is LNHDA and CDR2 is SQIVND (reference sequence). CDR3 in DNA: TGTGCCAGTAGTCGGGGGCGCGGCACTGAAGCTTTCTTT. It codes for CASSRGRGTEAFF.

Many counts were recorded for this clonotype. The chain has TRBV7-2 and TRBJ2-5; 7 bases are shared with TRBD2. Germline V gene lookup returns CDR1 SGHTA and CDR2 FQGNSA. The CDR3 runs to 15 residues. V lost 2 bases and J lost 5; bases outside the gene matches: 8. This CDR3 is CASSLRPGGDETQYF. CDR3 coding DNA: TGTGCCAGCAGCTTACGTCCGGGGGGAGATGAGACCCAGTACTTC.

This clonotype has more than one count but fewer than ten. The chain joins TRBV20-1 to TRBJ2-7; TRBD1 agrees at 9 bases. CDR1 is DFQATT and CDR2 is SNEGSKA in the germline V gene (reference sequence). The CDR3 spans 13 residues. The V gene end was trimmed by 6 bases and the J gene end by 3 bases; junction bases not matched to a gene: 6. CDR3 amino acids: CSARGDRDYEQYF. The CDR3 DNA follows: TGCAGTGCCAGGGGGGACAGGGACTACGAGCAGTACTTC.